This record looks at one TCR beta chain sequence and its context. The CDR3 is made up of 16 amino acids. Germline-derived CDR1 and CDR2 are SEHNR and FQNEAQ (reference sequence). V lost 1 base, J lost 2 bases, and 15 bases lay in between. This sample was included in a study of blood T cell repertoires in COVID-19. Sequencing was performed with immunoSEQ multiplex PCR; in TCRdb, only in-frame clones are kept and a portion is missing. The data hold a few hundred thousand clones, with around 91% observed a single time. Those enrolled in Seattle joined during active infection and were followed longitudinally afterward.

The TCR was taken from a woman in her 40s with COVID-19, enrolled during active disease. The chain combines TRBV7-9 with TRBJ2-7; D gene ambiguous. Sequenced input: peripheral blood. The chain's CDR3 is CASSLDFQVLPYEQYF. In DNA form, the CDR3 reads TGTGCCAGCAGCTTAGATTTCCAGGTCCTTCCCTACGAGCAGTACTTC.